This entry describes one T cell receptor (beta chain). These data come from a study of regulatory T cells in long-lasting Graves disease. Regarding time point: newly diagnosed GD, antithyroid drugs for less than 3 months. After RNA was extracted from PBMCs, the TCR library was made from it. Arm-PCR with iRepertoire HTBI primers amplified the CDR3 regions for these TCR beta libraries. How the authors handled the data: Identification of gene segments yielded more than 60 TRBV and about 14 TRBJ across samples. TCRdb re-derived calls from the multiplex PCR reads in MiXCR, one entry per CDR3 protein. The V and J calls come from TCRdb's annotation, not from the publication. The sample gives approximately 300,000 distinct CDR3 sequences, about a sixth of which show up once; roughly 40% is in the top ten. This TCR came from a female donor with Graves disease. The input for sequencing was peripheral blood mononuclear cells (PBMCs), taken at new diagnosis, from a patient treated with antithyroid drugs.

The CDR3 bases are TGTGCCAGCAGTTTCGCCCGGGACCTACTCGGAAACATTCAGTACTTC. Translation: CASSFARDLLGNIQYF. J is TRBJ2-4 and V is TRBV12-3 or TRBV12-4; D might be TRBD1 or TRBD2, each matching 5 bases. This CDR3 comprises 16 residues. V was cut by 3 bases and J by 6 bases, with 18 bases left in between.